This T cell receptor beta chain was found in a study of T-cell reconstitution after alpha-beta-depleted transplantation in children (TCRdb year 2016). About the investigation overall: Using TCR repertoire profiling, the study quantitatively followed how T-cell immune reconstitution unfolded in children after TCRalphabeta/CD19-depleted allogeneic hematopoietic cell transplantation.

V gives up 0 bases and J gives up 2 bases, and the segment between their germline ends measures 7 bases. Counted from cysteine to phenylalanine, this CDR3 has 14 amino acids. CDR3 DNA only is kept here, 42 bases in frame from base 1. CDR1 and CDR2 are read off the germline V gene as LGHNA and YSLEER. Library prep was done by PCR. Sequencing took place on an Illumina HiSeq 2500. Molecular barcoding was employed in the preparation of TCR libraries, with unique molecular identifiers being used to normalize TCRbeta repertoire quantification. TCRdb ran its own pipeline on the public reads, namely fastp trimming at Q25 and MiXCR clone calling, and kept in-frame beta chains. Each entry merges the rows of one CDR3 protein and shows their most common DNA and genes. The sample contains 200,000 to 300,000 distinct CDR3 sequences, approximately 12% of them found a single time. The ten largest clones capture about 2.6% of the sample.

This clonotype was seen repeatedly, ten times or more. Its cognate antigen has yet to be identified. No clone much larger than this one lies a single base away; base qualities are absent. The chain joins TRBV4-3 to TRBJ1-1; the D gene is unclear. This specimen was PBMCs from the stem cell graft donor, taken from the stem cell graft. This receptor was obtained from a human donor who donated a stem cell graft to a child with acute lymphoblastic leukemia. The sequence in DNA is TGCGCCAGCAGCCAAGAAGGACGCAACACTGAAGCTTTCTTT. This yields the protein CASSQEGRNTEAFF.